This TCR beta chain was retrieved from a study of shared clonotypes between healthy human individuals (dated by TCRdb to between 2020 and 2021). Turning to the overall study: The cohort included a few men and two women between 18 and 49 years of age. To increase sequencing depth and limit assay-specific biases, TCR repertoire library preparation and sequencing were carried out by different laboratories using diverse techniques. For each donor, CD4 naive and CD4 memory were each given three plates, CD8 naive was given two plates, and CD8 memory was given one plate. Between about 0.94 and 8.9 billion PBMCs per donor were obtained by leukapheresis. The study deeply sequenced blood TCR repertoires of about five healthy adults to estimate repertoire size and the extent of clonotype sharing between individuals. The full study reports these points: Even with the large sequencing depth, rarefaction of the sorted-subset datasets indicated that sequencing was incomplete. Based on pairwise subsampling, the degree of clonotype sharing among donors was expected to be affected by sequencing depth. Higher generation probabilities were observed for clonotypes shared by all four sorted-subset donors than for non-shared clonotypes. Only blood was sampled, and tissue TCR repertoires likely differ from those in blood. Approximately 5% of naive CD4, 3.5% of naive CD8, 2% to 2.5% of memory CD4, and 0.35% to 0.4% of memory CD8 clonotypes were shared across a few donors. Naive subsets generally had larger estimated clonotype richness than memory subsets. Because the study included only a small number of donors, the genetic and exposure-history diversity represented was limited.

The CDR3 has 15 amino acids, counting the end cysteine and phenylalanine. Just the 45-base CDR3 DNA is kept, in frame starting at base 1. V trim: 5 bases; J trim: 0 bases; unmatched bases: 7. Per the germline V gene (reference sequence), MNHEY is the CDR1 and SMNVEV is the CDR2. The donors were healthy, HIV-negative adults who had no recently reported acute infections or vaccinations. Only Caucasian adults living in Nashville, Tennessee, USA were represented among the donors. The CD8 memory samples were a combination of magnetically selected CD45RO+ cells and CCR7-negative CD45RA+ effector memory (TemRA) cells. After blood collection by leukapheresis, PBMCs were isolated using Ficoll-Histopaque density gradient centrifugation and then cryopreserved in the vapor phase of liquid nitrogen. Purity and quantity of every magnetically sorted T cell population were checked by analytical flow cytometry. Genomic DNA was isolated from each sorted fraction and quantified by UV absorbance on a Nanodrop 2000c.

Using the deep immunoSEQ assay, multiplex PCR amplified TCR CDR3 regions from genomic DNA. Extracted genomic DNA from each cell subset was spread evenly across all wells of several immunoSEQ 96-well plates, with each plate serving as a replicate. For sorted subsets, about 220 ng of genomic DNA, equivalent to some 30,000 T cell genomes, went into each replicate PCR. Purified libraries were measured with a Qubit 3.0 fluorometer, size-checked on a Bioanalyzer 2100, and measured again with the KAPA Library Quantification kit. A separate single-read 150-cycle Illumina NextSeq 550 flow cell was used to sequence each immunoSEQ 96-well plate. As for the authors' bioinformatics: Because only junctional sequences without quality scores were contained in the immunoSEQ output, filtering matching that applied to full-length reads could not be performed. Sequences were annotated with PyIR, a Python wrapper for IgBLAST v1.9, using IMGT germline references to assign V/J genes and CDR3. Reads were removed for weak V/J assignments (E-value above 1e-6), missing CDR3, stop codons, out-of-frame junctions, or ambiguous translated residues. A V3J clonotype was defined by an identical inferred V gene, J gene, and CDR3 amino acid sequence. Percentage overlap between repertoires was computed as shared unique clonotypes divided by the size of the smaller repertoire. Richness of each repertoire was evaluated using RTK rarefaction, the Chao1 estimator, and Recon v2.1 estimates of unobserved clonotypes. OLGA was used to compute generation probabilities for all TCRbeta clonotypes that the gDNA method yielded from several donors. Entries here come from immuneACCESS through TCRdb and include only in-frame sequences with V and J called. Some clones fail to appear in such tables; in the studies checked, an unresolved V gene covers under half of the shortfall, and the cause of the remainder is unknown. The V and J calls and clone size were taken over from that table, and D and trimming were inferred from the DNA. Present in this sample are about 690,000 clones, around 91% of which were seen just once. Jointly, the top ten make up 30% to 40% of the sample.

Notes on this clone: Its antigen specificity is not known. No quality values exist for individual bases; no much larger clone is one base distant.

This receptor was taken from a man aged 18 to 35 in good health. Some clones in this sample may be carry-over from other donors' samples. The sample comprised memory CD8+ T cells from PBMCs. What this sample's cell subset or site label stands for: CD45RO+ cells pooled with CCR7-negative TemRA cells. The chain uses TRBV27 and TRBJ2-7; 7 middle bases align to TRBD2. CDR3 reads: CASSPWGGSSYEQYF. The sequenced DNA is TGTGCCAGCAGTCCCTGGGGGGGAAGCTCCTACGAGCAGTACTTC.